This T cell receptor (beta chain) came from a study of PD-1 blockade in classical Hodgkin lymphoma. Findings and limits, study-wide: TCR diversity rose significantly by C4D1 in CD4+ but not CD8+ cells. Healthy donors reportedly exceeded newly diagnosed patients in baseline TCR diversity. Patients newly diagnosed and complete responders had comparable baseline diversity.

After autologous stem cell transplantation all patients relapsed, and prior brentuximab vedotin exposure differed between cohorts. Complete response, partial response or progressive disease were the best responses. V was shortened by 3 bases and J by 5 bases, with 7 bases between the two germline ends. The CDR3 runs to 12 residues. The V gene's germline CDR1 is MGHDK and CDR2 SYGVNS. A remark on this clone: Antigen unknown.

Sequencing used immunoSEQ multiplex PCR; TCRdb keeps in-frame clones, though not all of them. The table has 80,000 to 100,000 clones, about four fifths seen once. This specimen was peripheral blood mononuclear cells (PBMCs), taken before the second cycle of nivolumab. The clonotype originates from a human donor with classical Hodgkin lymphoma. This chain links TRBV25-1 with TRBJ1-1, with D uncertain. This chain's CDR3 is CASSEVGTEAFF. Written as DNA, the CDR3 is TGTGCCAGCAGTGAGGTCGGGACTGAAGCTTTCTTT.